The sequence of this T cell receptor (beta chain) was determined in a study of glioma-infiltrating T cells after dendritic cell vaccination. Study information: Three intradermal dendritic cell vaccine injections were given every two weeks.

The V end lost 7 bases, the J end lost 7 bases, and 17 bases lay between the germline ends. The CDR3 covers 14 residues. Germline V gene lookup returns CDR1 LNHDA and CDR2 SQIVND (reference sequence). Fresh-frozen tumor tissue and more than two years of survival data were available for all. Amplification used 60 V beta primers and 13 J beta primers. Assay used: immunoSEQ multiplex PCR; TCRdb lists only in-frame clones, some missing. Here the sample spans 40,000 to 60,000 clones, approximately 85% being singletons. Regarding the study as a whole: Estimated pretreatment TIL content predicted outcome after dendritic cell vaccination.

Remarks on this clone: Antigen: not known.

The sample here was blood, taken before dendritic cell vaccination. This chain connects TRBV19 to TRBJ2-1; D is perhaps TRBD2 (5 bases). The receptor comes from a human donor with glioblastoma. The CDR3: CASTRGIPGNEQFF. The DNA for the CDR3 is TGTGCCAGTACCCGAGGGATCCCGGGAAATGAGCAGTTCTTC.